The present T cell receptor (beta chain) was sequenced within a study of cytomegalovirus exposure and HLA in healthy donors. General study findings and limits: In vitro work confirmed that a few CMV-associated chains recognize CMV antigens. Some public TCRs appeared in many individuals, while most sequences were rare. The study flagged some 170 TCR beta chains as cytomegalovirus-associated. As was reported, the classifier diagnosed cytomegalovirus status with high specificity and sensitivity.

Method: immunoSEQ multiplex PCR; TCRdb's copy keeps in-frame clones and lacks some. The top ten clones hold 9.5% to 15% of a sample with 200,000 to 250,000 clones, about 88% of them seen once. As to this clone: The antigen is unknown.

The CDR3 spans 16 residues. Sequencing was done on a sample of PBMCs. This sequence was found in a man younger than 30 in good health and CMV-seropositive. The chain has TRBV7-5 and TRBJ2-2; the table's D call TRBD2 went unverified against the DNA. TRBV7-5 is annotated as a pseudogene. This CDR3 is CVRRLTSGRDTGELFF. The CDR3 DNA is TGTGTCAGAAGGTTGACTAGCGGGAGGGACACCGGGGAGCTGTTTTTT.